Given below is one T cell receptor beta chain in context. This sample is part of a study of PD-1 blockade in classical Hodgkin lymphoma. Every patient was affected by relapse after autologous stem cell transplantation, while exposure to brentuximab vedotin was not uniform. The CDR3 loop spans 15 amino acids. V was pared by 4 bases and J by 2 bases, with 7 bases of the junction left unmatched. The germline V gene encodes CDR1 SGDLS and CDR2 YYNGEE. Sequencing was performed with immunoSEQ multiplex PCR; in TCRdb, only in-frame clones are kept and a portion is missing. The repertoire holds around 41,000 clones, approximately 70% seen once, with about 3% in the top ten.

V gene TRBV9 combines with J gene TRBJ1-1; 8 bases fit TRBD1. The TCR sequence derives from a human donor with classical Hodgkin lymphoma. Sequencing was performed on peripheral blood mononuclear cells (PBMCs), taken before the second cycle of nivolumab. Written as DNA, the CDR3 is TGTGCCAGCAGCCCTGGGACAGGTGTTAACACTGAAGCTTTCTTT. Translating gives CASSPGTGVNTEAFF.